This TCR beta chain was sequenced during a study of CD8 T cells in ankylosing spondylitis. Quantitative 5'-RACE with molecular barcodes produced the TCR beta libraries. TCRdb analysed the 5' RACE reads with MiXCR anew, one entry per CDR3 protein. The data hold hundreds of thousands of distinct CDR3 sequences, with 10% to 15% observed a single time. Notes on the study in general: Clones linked to disease were reported to show significant enrichment in matched ankylosing spondylitis synovial fluid. Some motif variants were previously reported in reactive arthritis synovial fluid and blood. Clones linked with disease were CD8+ and fairly uncommon in the peripheral blood. Ankylosing spondylitis blood seemed to carry a telltale TCR beta motif made of several highly homologous variants.

The CDR3 has 16 residues. V was pared by 0 bases and J by 3 bases, with 4 bases of the junction left unmatched. Germline V gene sequence: CDR1 SGHTA, CDR2 FQGNSA. About this clonotype: The antigen is undetermined.

The chain uses TRBV7-2 and TRBJ1-4, with TRBD1 matching 7 bases. Sequenced sample: blood, either unsorted or a sorted T cell fraction (not recorded which). The origin of this receptor is a male donor with ankylosing spondylitis. In nucleotides, the CDR3 is TGTGCCAGCAGCTTAGCATCGGGGACAGCTAATGAAAAACTGTTTTTT. It yields the protein CASSLASGTANEKLFF.